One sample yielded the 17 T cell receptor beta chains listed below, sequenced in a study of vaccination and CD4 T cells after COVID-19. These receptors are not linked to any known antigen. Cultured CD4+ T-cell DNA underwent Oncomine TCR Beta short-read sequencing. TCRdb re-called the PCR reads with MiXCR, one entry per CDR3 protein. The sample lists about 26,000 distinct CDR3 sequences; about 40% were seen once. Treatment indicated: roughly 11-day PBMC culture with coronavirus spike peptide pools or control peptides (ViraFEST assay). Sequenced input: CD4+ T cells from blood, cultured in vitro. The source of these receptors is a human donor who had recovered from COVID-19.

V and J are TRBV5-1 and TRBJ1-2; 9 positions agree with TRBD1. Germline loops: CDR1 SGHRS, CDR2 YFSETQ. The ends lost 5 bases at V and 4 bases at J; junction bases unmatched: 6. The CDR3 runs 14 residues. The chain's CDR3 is CASSWGQGAYGYTF. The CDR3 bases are TGCGCCAGCAGTTGGGGACAGGGTGCCTATGGCTACACCTTC.

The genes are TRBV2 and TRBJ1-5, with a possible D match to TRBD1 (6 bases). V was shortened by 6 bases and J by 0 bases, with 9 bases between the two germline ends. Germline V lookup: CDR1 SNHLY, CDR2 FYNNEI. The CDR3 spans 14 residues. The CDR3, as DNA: TGTGCCAGCAGGACAGGTCTTAGCAATCAGCCCCAGCATTTT. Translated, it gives CASRTGLSNQPQHF.

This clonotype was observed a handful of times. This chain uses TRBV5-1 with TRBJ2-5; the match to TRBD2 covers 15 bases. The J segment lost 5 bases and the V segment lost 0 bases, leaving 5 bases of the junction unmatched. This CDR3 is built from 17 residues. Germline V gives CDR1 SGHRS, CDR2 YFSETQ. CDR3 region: CASSLAWTSGGAETQYF. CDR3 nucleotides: TGCGCCAGCAGCTTGGCCTGGACTAGCGGGGGGGCCGAGACCCAGTACTTC.

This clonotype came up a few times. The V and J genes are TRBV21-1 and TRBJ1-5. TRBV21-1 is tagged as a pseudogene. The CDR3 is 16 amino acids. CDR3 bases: TGTGCCAGCAGCAATACGGGAGGGGCTGGCAATCAGCCCCAGCATTTT. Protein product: CASSNTGGAGNQPQHF.

The CDR3 DNA reads TGCGCCAGCAGCTTGGAGGCAAGCCCCTACGAGCAGTACTTC. Residues: CASSLEASPYEQYF. V gene TRBV5-1 combines with J gene TRBJ2-7, with D hard to call. With 0 bases removed from V and 2 bases from J, the gap between germline ends came to 9 bases. In germline, CDR1 is SGHRS, CDR2 YFSETQ. The length of the CDR3 is 14 residues.

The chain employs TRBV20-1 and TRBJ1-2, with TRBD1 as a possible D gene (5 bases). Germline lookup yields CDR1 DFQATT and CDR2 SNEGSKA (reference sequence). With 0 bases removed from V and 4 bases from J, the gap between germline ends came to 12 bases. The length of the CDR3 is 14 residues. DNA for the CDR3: TGCAGTGCTAGAGATAAGCGGGGCGGCTATGGCTACACCTTC. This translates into CSARDKRGGYGYTF.

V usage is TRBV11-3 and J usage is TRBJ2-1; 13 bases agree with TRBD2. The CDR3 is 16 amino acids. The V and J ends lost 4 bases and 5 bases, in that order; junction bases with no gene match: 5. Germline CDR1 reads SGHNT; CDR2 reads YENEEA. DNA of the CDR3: TGTGCCAGCAGCTCTCTGACTAGCGGGGGGAACAATGAGCAGTTCTTC. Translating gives CASSSLTSGGNNEQFF.

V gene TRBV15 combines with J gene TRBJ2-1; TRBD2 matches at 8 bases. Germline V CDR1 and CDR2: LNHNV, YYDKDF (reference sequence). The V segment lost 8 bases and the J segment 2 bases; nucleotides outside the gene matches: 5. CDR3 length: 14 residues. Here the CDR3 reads CATPPGGPYNEQFF. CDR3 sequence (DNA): TGTGCCACCCCGCCGGGGGGGCCCTACAATGAGCAGTTCTTC.

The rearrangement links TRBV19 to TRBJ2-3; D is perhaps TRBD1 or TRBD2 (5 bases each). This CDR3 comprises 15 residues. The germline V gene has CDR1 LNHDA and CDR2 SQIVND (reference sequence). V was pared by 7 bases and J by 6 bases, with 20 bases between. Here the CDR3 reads CASKDFGGGADTQYF. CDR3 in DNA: TGTGCCAGTAAGGATTTCGGTGGGGGTGCGGATACGCAGTATTTT.

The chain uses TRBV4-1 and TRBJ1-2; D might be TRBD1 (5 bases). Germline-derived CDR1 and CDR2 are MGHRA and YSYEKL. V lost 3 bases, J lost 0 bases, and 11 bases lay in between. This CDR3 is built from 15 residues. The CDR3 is CASSQGRAPNYGYTF. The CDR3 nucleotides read TGCGCCAGCAGCCAGGGGCGGGCTCCTAACTATGGCTACACCTTC.

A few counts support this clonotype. CDR3 in DNA: TGCAGTGCCGGCCGGACTAGCGGGGGGGCTGACGAGCAGTACTTC. Protein: CSAGRTSGGADEQYF. The chain employs TRBV20-1 and TRBJ2-7; 15 nucleotides agree with TRBD2. V shed 6 bases and J 5 bases; nucleotides not matched to a gene: 8. The germline CDR1 and CDR2 sequences are DFQATT and SNEGSKA (reference sequence). The CDR3 sequence is 15 residues long.

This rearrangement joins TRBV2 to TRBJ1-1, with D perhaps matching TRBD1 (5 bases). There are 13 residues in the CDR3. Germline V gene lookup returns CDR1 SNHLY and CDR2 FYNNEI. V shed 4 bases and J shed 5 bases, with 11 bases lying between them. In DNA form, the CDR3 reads TGTGCCAGCAGTGGGGGCTCCCAGACTGAAGCTTTCTTT. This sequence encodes CASSGGSQTEAFF. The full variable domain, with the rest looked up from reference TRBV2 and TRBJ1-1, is EPEVTQTPSHQVTQMGQEVILRCVPISNHLYFYWYRQILGQKVEFLVSFYNNEISEKSEIFDDQFSVERPDGSNFTLKIRSTKLEDSAMYFCASSGGSQTEAFFGQGTRLTVV.

The DNA of the CDR3 is TGTGCCAGCAGTCTGGTCCGGACAAATTCACCCCTCCACTTT. Translating it yields CASSLVRTNSPLHF. The chain joins TRBV27 to TRBJ1-6; a weak D match, TRBD1 (5 bases). Germline values: CDR1 MNHEY, CDR2 SMNVEV (reference sequence). V was clipped by 5 bases and J by 7 bases, with 12 bases between them. CDR3 length equals 14 residues.

CDR3 in DNA: TGTGCCAGCAGTACGACAGGGTATAATTCACCCCTCCACTTT. Its translation is CASSTTGYNSPLHF. The chain has TRBV12-3 or TRBV12-4 and TRBJ1-6; TRBD1 aligns across 7 bases. J lost 4 bases, V lost 5 bases, and 2 bases had no gene match. This CDR3 comprises 14 residues.

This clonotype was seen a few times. The CDR3 protein is CASSSTGNLNSPLHF. Here the CDR3 DNA reads TGTGCCAGTAGCTCTACAGGGAACCTAAATTCACCCCTCCACTTT. The chain links TRBV19 to TRBJ1-6, with a possible D match to TRBD1 (6 bases). Trimming left V 6 bases short and J 7 bases short, with 16 bases between. Per the germline V gene, CDR1 is LNHDA and CDR2 is SQIVND (reference sequence). The CDR3 has 15 amino acids.

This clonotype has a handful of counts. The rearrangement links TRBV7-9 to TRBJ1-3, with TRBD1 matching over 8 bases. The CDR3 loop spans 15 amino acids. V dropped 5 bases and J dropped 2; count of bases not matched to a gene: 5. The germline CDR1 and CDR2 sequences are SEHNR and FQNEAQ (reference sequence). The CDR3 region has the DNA TGTGCCAGCAGCACAGAGGGACAGGCTGGAAACACCATATATTTT. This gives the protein CASSTEGQAGNTIYF.

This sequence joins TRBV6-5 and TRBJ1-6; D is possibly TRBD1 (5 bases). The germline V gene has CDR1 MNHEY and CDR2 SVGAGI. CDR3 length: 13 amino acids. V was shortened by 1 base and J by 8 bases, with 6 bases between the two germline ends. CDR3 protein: CASSYLGDSPLHF. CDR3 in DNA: TGTGCCAGCAGTTACTTGGGGGATTCACCCCTCCACTTT.